The 10 T cell receptor beta chains below all came from one sample that was sequenced in a study of spatial heterogeneity in lung cancer. Indicated time point: sample taken at primary tumor resection. Tumor, nontumor lung or frozen PBMC supplied whole RNA, sequenced without sorting. MiXCR, applied by TCRdb to the 5' RACE reads, yields one record per CDR3 protein. The table shows 85,000 to 100,000 distinct CDR3 sequences, with 12% occurring only once. The source material was PBMCs, sampled at surgery. These receptors were obtained from a male donor with early-stage non-small cell lung cancer.

The chain joins TRBV7-8 to TRBJ1-2; 11 nucleotides line up with TRBD1. The V gene end was trimmed by 5 bases and the J gene end by 7 bases; junction bases not matched to a gene: 6. Germline-derived CDR1 and CDR2 are SGHVS and FQNEAQ. The CDR3 length is 14 residues. CDR3 region: CASSVGQGAGGYTF. The CDR3 coding sequence is TGTGCCAGCAGCGTAGGACAGGGGGCTGGTGGCTACACCTTC.

The J gene is TRBJ2-3, the V gene TRBV24-1; weak D call: TRBD2 (6 bases). This CDR3 contains 15 residues. The germline V and J ends were trimmed by 2 bases and 0 bases, with 8 bases remaining between them. The V gene's germline CDR1 is KGHDR and CDR2 SFDVKD. CDR3 amino acids: CATSDWAGSTDTQYF. The CDR3, as DNA: TGTGCCACCAGTGATTGGGCGGGGAGCACAGATACGCAGTATTTT.

This clonotype was picked up many times. One junction end disagrees with the germline gene, perhaps due to a read error. This chain joins TRBV7-7 and TRBJ2-2; a weak D match, TRBD2 (6 bases). Germline CDR1 and CDR2: SSHAT and FNYEAQ (reference sequence). The CDR3 loop spans 14 amino acids. The CDR3 coding sequence is TGTGCTAGCAGCTTGGCGGGAAACACCGGGGAGCTGTTTTTT. Translating gives CASSLAGNTGELFF.

This clonotype has ten or more counts. The chain employs TRBV28 and TRBJ2-4; D not resolved. The CDR3 covers 13 residues. Germline-derived CDR1 and CDR2 are MDHEN and SYDVKM. V was trimmed by 2 bases and J by 5 bases, leaving 7 bases between them. CDR3 region: CASSLGQENIQYF. For the CDR3, the DNA is TGTGCCAGCAGTTTAGGTCAGGAAAACATTCAGTACTTC.

V usage is TRBV5-1 and J usage is TRBJ2-2, with 7 positions matching TRBD1. J lost 4 bases, V lost 4 bases, and 10 bases had no gene match. This CDR3 has 16 amino acids. CDR1 and CDR2 (germline): SGHRS, YFSETQ. CDR3: CASSPAPGQSTGELFF. CDR3 nucleotides: TGCGCCAGCAGCCCCGCTCCGGGACAGAGCACCGGGGAGCTGTTTTTT.

CDR3 DNA sequence: TGTGCCAGCAGTCCTATTTTCGGGCCCTACGAGCAGTACTTC. Protein sequence: CASSPIFGPYEQYF. This chain uses TRBV28 with TRBJ2-7; D not certain. Germline lookup yields CDR1 MDHEN and CDR2 SYDVKM. Trimming stripped 5 bases from V and 2 bases from J, with 13 bases between. There are 14 residues in the CDR3.

This clonotype was seen only a few times. Its ends do not fully match the called genes, so a read error is possible. This chain connects TRBV6-2 or TRBV6-3 to TRBJ2-1; D unresolved. The CDR3 extends over 12 amino acids. Germline lookup yields CDR1 MNHEY and CDR2 SVGEGT. CDR3: CASSYSDNEQFF. CDR3 DNA: TGTGCCAGCAGTTACTCCGACAATGAGCAGTTCTTC.

This clonotype was observed a handful of times. J is TRBJ1-5 and V is TRBV28; D call uncertain. Trimming removed 7 bases from V and 2 bases from J, with 6 bases in between. The CDR3 length is 12 residues. The V gene's germline CDR1 is MDHEN and CDR2 SYDVKM. In nucleotides, the CDR3 is TGTGCCAGCATCTCGGGCAATCAGCCCCAGCATTTT. Translation: CASISGNQPQHF.

In its sample, this clonotype was seen a few times. The J gene is TRBJ2-2, the V gene TRBV29-1; the D call may be TRBD1 or TRBD2 (5 bases each). Germline V gene lookup returns CDR1 SQVTM and CDR2 ANQGSEA. The CDR3 sequence is 14 residues long. V gave up 3 bases and J gave up 1 base, with 9 bases separating them. The CDR3 sequence is CSVEGTRNTGELFF. Written as DNA, the CDR3 is TGCAGCGTTGAGGGGACGAGGAACACCGGGGAGCTGTTTTTT.

J is TRBJ1-4 and V is TRBV14; D is unresolved. The germline CDR1 and CDR2 sequences are SGHDN and FVKESK. Trimming took off 1 base at V and 8 bases at J, with 14 bases between the two ends. The CDR3 loop spans 15 amino acids. This CDR3 is CASSQGLMAAEKLFF. For the CDR3, the DNA is TGTGCCAGCAGCCAAGGGCTTATGGCAGCAGAAAAACTGTTTTTT.